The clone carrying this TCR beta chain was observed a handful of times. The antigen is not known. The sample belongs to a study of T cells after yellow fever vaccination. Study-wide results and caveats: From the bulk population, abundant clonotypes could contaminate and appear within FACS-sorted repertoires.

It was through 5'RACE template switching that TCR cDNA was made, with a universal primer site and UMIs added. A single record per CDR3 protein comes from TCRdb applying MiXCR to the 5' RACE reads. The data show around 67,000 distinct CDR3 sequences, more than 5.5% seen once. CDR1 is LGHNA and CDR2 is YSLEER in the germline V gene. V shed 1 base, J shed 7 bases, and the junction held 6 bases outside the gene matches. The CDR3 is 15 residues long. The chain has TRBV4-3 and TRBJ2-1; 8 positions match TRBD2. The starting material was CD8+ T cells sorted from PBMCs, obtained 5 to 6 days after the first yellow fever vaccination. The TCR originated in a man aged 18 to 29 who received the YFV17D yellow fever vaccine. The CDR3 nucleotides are TGCGCCAGCAGCCAAGGGTACGGGGGGGTGAATGAGCAGTTCTTC. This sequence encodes CASSQGYGGVNEQFF.